These 25 T cell receptor beta chains were all obtained from the same sample, sequenced in a study of blood T cells in healthy people across ages. A second about 6 to 12 cycle PCR used barcoded and J-beta primers. MiXCR was run by TCRdb on the 5' RACE reads, yielding one entry per CDR3 protein. The top ten hold 10% to 12% of the sample, which has 1.6 million or so distinct CDR3 sequences, 30% to 35% seen once. The sample consisted of blood. These receptors were collected from a woman aged 30 to 39 in good health.

This clonotype has just a few counts. This sequence joins TRBV21-1 and TRBJ2-1. TRBV21-1 is a pseudogene segment. This CDR3 spans 14 amino acids. The CDR3 DNA follows: TGTGCCAGCAGCAAAGCGCGGCACTACAATGAGCAGTTCTTC. This encodes CASSKARHYNEQFF.

The rearrangement uses TRBV6-2 or TRBV6-3 and TRBJ2-7; the D is unclear. Deletions cut 2 bases from V and 4 bases from J, with 15 bases between. CDR1 is MNHEY, CDR2 SVGEGT, per germline. This CDR3 has 15 amino acids. The CDR3 region has the DNA TGTGCCAGCAGTTACGGCCCCGGAGTTGTGTACGAGCAGTACTTC. It specifies CASSYGPGVVYEQYF.

The chain joins TRBV18 to TRBJ2-4, with D hard to call. The end of the DNA is better explained by TRBJ2-7, so the J call may be wrong. CDR1 KGHSH and CDR2 LQKENI come from the germline V gene. There are 10 residues in the CDR3. The CDR3 loop is CASSPDEQYF. The CDR3 DNA is TGTGCCAGCTCACCGGACGAGCAGTACTTC.

This rearrangement joins TRBV20-1 to TRBJ1-5; D uncertain. Per the germline V gene, CDR1 is DFQATT and CDR2 is SNEGSKA (reference sequence). There are 14 residues in the CDR3. V was shortened by 3 bases and J by 7 bases, with 16 bases between the two germline ends. The CDR3 protein is CSASSTRARQPQHF. CDR3 nucleotide sequence: TGCAGTGCTAGTTCTACGAGGGCCCGGCAGCCCCAGCATTTT.

This clonotype was picked up a small number of times. The V gene is TRBV7-9, the J gene TRBJ2-1; 9 positions agree with TRBD1. V dropped 7 bases and J dropped 3; count of bases not matched to a gene: 7. Germline CDR1 and CDR2: SEHNR and FQNEAQ (reference sequence). The CDR3 consists of 15 residues. CDR3 DNA sequence: TGTGCCAGCACAGTCGGGACAGGGAACTACAATGAGCAGTTCTTC. The encoded protein is CASTVGTGNYNEQFF. Filled out from reference TRBV7-9 and TRBJ2-1, the complete variable domain reads DTGVSQNPRHKITKRGQNVTFRCDPISEHNRLYWYRQTLGQGPEFLTYFQNEAQLEKSRLLSDRFSAERPKGSFSTLEIQRTEQGDSAMYLCASTVGTGNYNEQFFGPGTRLTVL.

The rearrangement uses TRBV7-9 and TRBJ1-4, with 8 bases matching TRBD1. Germline V CDR1 and CDR2: SEHNR, FQNEAQ (reference sequence). The V segment lost 3 bases and the J segment 7 bases; nucleotides outside the gene matches: 7. CDR3 length: 15 residues. CDR3 protein: CASSFYRQGTEKLFF. CDR3 nucleotides: TGTGCCAGCAGCTTCTACAGACAGGGGACTGAAAAACTGTTTTTT. Variable domain in full (rest from reference TRBV7-9 and TRBJ1-4): DTGVSQNPRHKITKRGQNVTFRCDPISEHNRLYWYRQTLGQGPEFLTYFQNEAQLEKSRLLSDRFSAERPKGSFSTLEIQRTEQGDSAMYLCASSFYRQGTEKLFFGSGTQLSVL.

Worth noting for this clonotype: This may be a read error: a much more frequent sequence differs by one nucleotide. The chain couples TRBV7-2 to TRBJ2-3; 9 nucleotides match TRBD1. Germline V CDR1 and CDR2: SGHTA, FQGNSA. The CDR3 is made up of 14 amino acids. Trimming took 4 bases from V and 3 from J; bases not matched to a gene: 2. The CDR3 is CASSCGQGTDTQYF. The DNA of the CDR3 is TGTGCCAGCAGCTGTGGACAGGGGACAGATACGCAGTATTTT.

The chain has TRBV28 and TRBJ2-7; tentative D call: TRBD2 (6 bases). Germline V CDR1 and CDR2: MDHEN, SYDVKM. The ends were cut back, 2 bases at V and 3 bases at J, with 17 bases in the middle. CDR3 length: 16 residues. The CDR3, as DNA: TGTGCCAGCAGTTTACCTTTGGCGGGATCAGGCTACGAGCAGTACTTC. Translating it yields CASSLPLAGSGYEQYF.

The chain combines TRBV7-9 with TRBJ2-1; 10 bases align to TRBD2. The CDR3 is 17 residues long. Germline V CDR1 and CDR2: SEHNR, FQNEAQ (reference sequence). V dropped 5 bases and J dropped 10; count of bases not matched to a gene: 17. CDR3 nucleotide sequence: TGTGCCAGCAGCCCCCCCGTAGCGGGAGGACCAGGGGACGAGCAGTTCTTC. It codes for CASSPPVAGGPGDEQFF.

The chain uses TRBV4-1 and TRBJ1-2, with 7 bases matching TRBD1. The CDR3 length is 18 residues. Trimming at V came to 3 bases and at J to 1 base, leaving 14 bases not matched to a gene. Per the germline V gene, CDR1 is MGHRA and CDR2 is YSYEKL. The CDR3 here is CASSQRDITGEGNYGYTF. Here the CDR3 DNA reads TGCGCCAGCAGCCAGAGAGATATTACAGGGGAAGGTAACTATGGCTACACCTTC.

The chain is built from TRBV28 and TRBJ2-5; a possible D gene is TRBD2 (6 bases). The germline V and J ends were trimmed by 10 bases and 2 bases, with 17 bases remaining between them. In germline, CDR1 is MDHEN, CDR2 SYDVKM. This CDR3 is 14 amino acids long. The CDR3 DNA is TGTGCCATCCTTCGGGGGTCCTCTCAAGAGACCCAGTACTTC. This encodes CAILRGSSQETQYF. The variable domain in full, with the rest retrieved from reference TRBV28 and TRBJ2-5, is DVKVTQSSRYLVKRTGEKVFLECVQDMDHENMFWYRQDPGLGLRLIYFSYDVKMKEKGDIPEGYSVSREKKERFSLILESASTNQTSMYLCAILRGSSQETQYFGPGTRLLVL.

This clonotype was seen a few times. This CDR3 reads CASSQERTTGYGYTF. CDR3 nucleotides: TGCGCCAGCAGCCAAGAAAGGACGACCGGCTATGGCTACACCTTC. This sequence joins TRBV4-1 and TRBJ1-2; D call uncertain. The ends were cut back, 0 bases at V and 4 bases at J, with 12 bases in the middle. Germline CDR1 reads MGHRA; CDR2 reads YSYEKL. This CDR3 comprises 15 residues.

The gene calls are TRBV28 and TRBJ2-1; no clear D. The CDR3 totals 14 residues. CDR1 and CDR2 (germline): MDHEN, SYDVKM. V was trimmed by 1 base and J by 7 bases, leaving 11 bases between them. CDR3 nucleotides: TGTGCCAGCAGTTTATCTGAGGTCCGGAATGAGCAGTTCTTC. As protein: CASSLSEVRNEQFF.

This clonotype was observed a few times. The chain carries TRBV9 and TRBJ2-5; 8 bases align to TRBD2. V trimming: 0 bases; J trimming: 5 bases; junction bases outside the gene matches: 6. The germline CDR1 and CDR2 sequences are SGDLS and YYNGEE. This CDR3 comprises 15 residues. The CDR3 is CASSVESGRGETQYF. The CDR3 DNA reads TGTGCCAGCAGCGTAGAAAGCGGGAGAGGGGAGACCCAGTACTTC.

The chain has TRBV20-1 and TRBJ2-7; TRBD1 might be the D (6 bases). V was pared by 0 bases and J by 3 bases, with 9 bases between. The germline CDR1 and CDR2 sequences are DFQATT and SNEGSKA (reference sequence). The CDR3 contains 13 residues. CDR3 amino acids: CSARDQGFYEQYF. Here the CDR3 DNA reads TGCAGTGCTAGAGATCAGGGGTTCTACGAGCAGTACTTC.

In its sample, this clonotype was seen many times. This rearrangement joins TRBV29-1 to TRBJ2-1; D is uncertain. The V gene lost 6 bases and the J gene lost 5 bases, with 5 bases spanning the gap. There are 10 residues in the CDR3. Germline-derived CDR1 and CDR2 are SQVTM and ANQGSEA. Written as DNA, the CDR3 is TGCAGCGTGGTAAACAATGAGCAGTTCTTC. Translated, it gives CSVVNNEQFF.

The chain is built from TRBV4-2 and TRBJ2-1; D perhaps matches TRBD1 (6 bases). Germline CDR1 is LGHNA and CDR2 is YNFKEQ. The CDR3 covers 16 residues. Trimming took off 1 base at V and 8 bases at J, with 18 bases between the two ends. This chain's CDR3 is CASSQGGPRGTYEQFF. CDR3 in DNA: TGTGCCAGCAGCCAAGGAGGGCCTAGGGGGACCTATGAGCAGTTCTTC.

The table lists this clonotype with many counts. The chain combines TRBV12-3 or TRBV12-4 with TRBJ1-2; TRBD1 matches at 7 bases. This CDR3 is built from 13 residues. V lost 10 bases to trimming and J lost 6 bases; unmatched junction nucleotides: 11. The CDR3 sequence is CATNTGEEDGYTF. In nucleotides, the CDR3 is TGTGCCACCAACACAGGGGAAGAAGATGGCTACACCTTC.

The chain combines TRBV2 with TRBJ2-5; TRBD2 aligns across 8 bases. This CDR3 contains 16 residues. Trimming removed 8 bases from V and 4 bases from J; junction bases left unmatched: 15. Germline assignment: CDR1 SNHLY and CDR2 FYNNEI. CDR3 DNA sequence: TGTGCCAGCGGTTGGAGGTCAGCGGGAGTGACAGAGACCCAGTACTTC. This encodes CASGWRSAGVTETQYF.

This clonotype was seen a handful of times. The chain employs TRBV20-1 and TRBJ2-1; 10 nucleotides agree with TRBD2. Germline loops: CDR1 DFQATT, CDR2 SNEGSKA (reference sequence). The CDR3 consists of 14 residues. Trimming cost V 4 bases and J 7 bases; bases outside gene matches: 7. CDR3 protein: CSAISGRNRNEQFF. The CDR3, as DNA: TGCAGTGCTATTAGCGGGAGGAATAGGAATGAGCAGTTCTTC.

This clonotype was counted a few times. The rearrangement joins TRBV6-4 to TRBJ2-7; 15 bases match TRBD2. Per the germline V gene, CDR1 is MRHNA and CDR2 is SNTAGT. V lost 2 bases, J lost 5 bases, and 4 bases stayed unmatched. This CDR3 has 16 amino acids. The CDR3 region is CASSDGLAGGRDEQYF. For the CDR3, the DNA is TGTGCCAGCAGTGACGGACTAGCGGGAGGGCGAGACGAGCAGTACTTC.

This clonotype turned up a few times. The chain employs TRBV9 and TRBJ2-1, with TRBD2 identical over 10 bases. The CDR3 loop spans 18 amino acids. V lost 3 bases and J lost 1; bases outside the gene matches: 10. Germline V gives CDR1 SGDLS, CDR2 YYNGEE. The CDR3 protein is CASSAGTSVEGSYNEQFF. The DNA of the CDR3 is TGTGCCAGCAGCGCAGGGACTAGCGTAGAGGGGTCCTACAATGAGCAGTTCTTC.

The rearrangement uses TRBV30 and TRBJ1-1; D might be TRBD1 (6 bases). Germline V gene sequence: CDR1 GTSNPN, CDR2 SVGIG (reference sequence). Trimming left V 4 bases short and J 1 base short, with 10 bases between. CDR3 length equals 13 residues. CDR3 DNA sequence: TGTGCCTGGATAAACAGGGCGAACACTGAAGCTTTCTTT. Translating it yields CAWINRANTEAFF.

The genes are TRBV6-5 and TRBJ1-4; D might be TRBD1 (5 bases). The CDR3 spans 17 residues. Trimming pared 4 bases from V and 13 bases from J, leaving 28 bases between. CDR1 is MNHEY and CDR2 is SVGAGI in the germline V gene. The chain's CDR3 is CASSFSRSGTASFALFF. Here the CDR3 DNA reads TGTGCCAGCAGTTTCAGCAGGAGCGGGACGGCGTCTTTCGCACTGTTTTTT.

This clonotype was found a few times. This sequence joins TRBV28 and TRBJ2-7; tentatively, D is TRBD2 (6 bases). This CDR3 is 13 amino acids long. Between the trimmed V and J ends, which lost 7 bases and 4 bases, there was a span of 14 bases. CDR1 is MDHEN and CDR2 is SYDVKM in the germline V gene. CDR3 sequence: CASTEGRGYEQYF. CDR3 sequence (DNA): TGTGCCAGCACGGAGGGCCGGGGGTACGAGCAGTACTTC.